Listed below are T cell receptor beta chains from one sample, sequenced in a study of blood T cell repertoires in COVID-19. TCRdb's copy holds only in-frame clones and misses some; the assay was immunoSEQ multiplex PCR. The profile shows 50,000 to 55,000 clones, 89% of them singletons. The sample taken for sequencing was peripheral blood. The receptors were gathered from a man aged 55 to 70 with active COVID-19. Each CDR3 is given with its conserved first and last residue. Each record gives: J gene, D gene, V gene, CDR3 protein. A D gene is named only where the DNA matches it firmly.

>TRBJ2-7|NA|TRBV19
CASSIVGHGGLNEQYF
>TRBJ1-2|NA|TRBV7-9
CASSSLRLARRGYTF
>TRBJ2-7|TRBD1|TRBV29-1
CSVEDRDSSYEQYF
>TRBJ2-3|TRBD2|TRBV4-2
CASSQARGVGGGPLVF
>TRBJ2-3|NA|TRBV27
CASSPPLRGPRWGSDTQYF
>TRBJ2-5|NA|TRBV7-9
CASSLSAGRKTQYF
>TRBJ2-1|NA|TRBV24-1
CATSDPMRNEQFF
>TRBJ2-3|TRBD2|TRBV6-1
CASSGPLAGAPDTQYF
>TRBJ1-1|TRBD1|TRBV24-1
CATSEAGGTEAFF
>TRBJ2-7|NA|TRBV11-2
CASSPWGASGRYEQYF
>TRBJ2-3|TRBD1|TRBV7-3
CASSLMGPGQGNTDTQYF
>TRBJ1-2|NA|TRBV6-6
CASSYLTVNYTF
>TRBJ1-2|TRBD1|TRBV28
CASRPSSQDRGQKTANYGYTF
>TRBJ1-4|NA|TRBV27
CASSPHFLTATNEKLFF
>TRBJ2-7|TRBD2|TRBV5-4
CASSRGLAGGPREQYF
>TRBJ2-1|TRBD2|TRBV6-5
CASRGTSGSYNEQFF
>TRBJ1-3|NA|TRBV6-1
CASSDPGGGGNTIYF
>TRBJ2-7|NA|TRBV5-1
CASSSVRTHFKQYF
>TRBJ1-5|TRBD1|TRBV6-5
CASSRQGTEQPQHF
>TRBJ1-2|NA|TRBV6-5
CASRRQANYGYTF
>TRBJ2-7|TRBD1|TRBV10-3
CAISGTGGRGEQYF
>TRBJ2-7|TRBD2|TRBV3-1/TRBV3-2
CASSRPGTNSYEQYF
>TRBJ2-2|NA|TRBV5-1
CASSLEQRVDTGELFF
>TRBJ1-1|NA|TRBV19
CASSIGQDTEAFF
>TRBJ2-3|NA|TRBV13
CASSARGRADTQYF
>TRBJ2-3|TRBD2|TRBV5-5
CASSFSGTTADTQYF
>TRBJ2-1|NA|TRBV13
CASSPGSRNEQFF
>TRBJ1-1|TRBD1|TRBV29-1
CSVMATRQGYEAFF
>TRBJ2-1|TRBD2|TRBV9
CASSPAGGGTSWNEQFF
>TRBJ2-3|TRBD2|TRBV4-2
CASSQGLAGAADTQYF